The T cell receptor (beta chain) under discussion was sequenced for a study of cytomegalovirus exposure and HLA in healthy donors. General study findings and limits: In all likelihood, a cluster of highly shared sequence variants was a sequencing artifact.

Germline V lookup: CDR1 SGHDN, CDR2 FVKESK. The ends were cut back, 3 bases at V and 6 bases at J, with 18 bases in the middle. The CDR3 totals 16 residues. Points on this clone: Its matching antigen is unknown.

With 60 Vbeta and 13 Jbeta primers, the PCR was carried out. TCRdb's copy holds only in-frame clones and misses some; the assay was immunoSEQ multiplex PCR. The table records about 150,000 clones, approximately 83% of them present only once. The rearrangement joins TRBV14 to TRBJ2-4; tentative D call: TRBD1 (6 bases). Sequences were obtained from PBMCs. This sequence originates from a woman in her forties in good health and CMV-seronegative. CDR3 in DNA: TGTGCCAGCAGCCACCAGACGGGACACCCGATAAACATTCAGTACTTC. It translates to CASSHQTGHPINIQYF.